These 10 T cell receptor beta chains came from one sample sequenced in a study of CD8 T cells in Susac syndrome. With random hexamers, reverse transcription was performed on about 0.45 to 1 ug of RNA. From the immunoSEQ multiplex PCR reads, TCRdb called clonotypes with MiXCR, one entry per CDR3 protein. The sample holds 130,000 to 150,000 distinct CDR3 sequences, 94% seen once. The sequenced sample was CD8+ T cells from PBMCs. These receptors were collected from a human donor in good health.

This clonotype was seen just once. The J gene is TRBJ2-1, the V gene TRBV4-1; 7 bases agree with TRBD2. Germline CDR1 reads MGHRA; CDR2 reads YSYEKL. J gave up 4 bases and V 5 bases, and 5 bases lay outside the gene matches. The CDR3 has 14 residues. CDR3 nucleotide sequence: TGCGCCAGCAGCTCGGGACTAAAGTACAATGAGCAGTTCTTC. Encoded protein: CASSSGLKYNEQFF.

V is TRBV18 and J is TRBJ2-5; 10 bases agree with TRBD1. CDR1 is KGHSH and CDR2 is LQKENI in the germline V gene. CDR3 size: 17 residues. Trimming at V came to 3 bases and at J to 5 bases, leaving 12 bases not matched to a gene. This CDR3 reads CASSPDTDRGTLETQYF. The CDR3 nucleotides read TGTGCCAGCTCACCCGACACGGACAGGGGGACCTTGGAGACCCAGTACTTC.

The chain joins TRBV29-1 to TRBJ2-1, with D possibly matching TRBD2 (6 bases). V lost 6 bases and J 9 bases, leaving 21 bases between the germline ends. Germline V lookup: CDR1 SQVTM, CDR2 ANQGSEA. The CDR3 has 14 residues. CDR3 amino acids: CSVGGGPQGGEQFF. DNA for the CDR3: TGCAGCGTGGGGGGTGGGCCCCAAGGCGGTGAGCAGTTCTTC.

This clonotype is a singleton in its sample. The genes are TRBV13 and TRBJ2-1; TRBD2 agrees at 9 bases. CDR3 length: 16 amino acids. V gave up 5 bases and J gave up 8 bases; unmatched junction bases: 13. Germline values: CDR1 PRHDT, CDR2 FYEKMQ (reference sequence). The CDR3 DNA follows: TGTGCCAGCAGCACGCCCGCCGGGACTAGCAGTTATGAGCAGTTCTTC. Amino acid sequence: CASSTPAGTSSYEQFF.

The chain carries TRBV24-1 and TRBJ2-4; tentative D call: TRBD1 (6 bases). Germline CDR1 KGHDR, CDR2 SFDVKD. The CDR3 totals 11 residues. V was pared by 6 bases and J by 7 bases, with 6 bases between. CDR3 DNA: TGTGCCACCAGTCAGGGGAACATTCAGTACTTC. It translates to CATSQGNIQYF.

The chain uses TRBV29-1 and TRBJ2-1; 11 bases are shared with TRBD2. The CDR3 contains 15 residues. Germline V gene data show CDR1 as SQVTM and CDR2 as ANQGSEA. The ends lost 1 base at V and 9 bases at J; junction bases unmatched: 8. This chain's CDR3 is CSVEGDSGRAAEQFF. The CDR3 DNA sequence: TGCAGCGTTGAAGGAGATAGCGGGAGGGCCGCTGAGCAGTTCTTC.

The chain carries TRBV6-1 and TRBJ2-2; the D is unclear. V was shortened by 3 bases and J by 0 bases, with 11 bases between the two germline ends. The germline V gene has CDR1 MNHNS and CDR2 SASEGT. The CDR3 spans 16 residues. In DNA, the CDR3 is TGTGCCAGCAGTGAGGGTAGCCCATCGAACACCGGGGAGCTGTTTTTT. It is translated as CASSEGSPSNTGELFF.

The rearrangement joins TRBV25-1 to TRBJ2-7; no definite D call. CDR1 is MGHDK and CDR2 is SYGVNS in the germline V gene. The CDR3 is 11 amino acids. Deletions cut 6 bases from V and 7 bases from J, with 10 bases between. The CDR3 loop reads CASSWKREQYF. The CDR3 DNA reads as TGTGCCAGCAGCTGGAAGAGGGAGCAGTACTTC.

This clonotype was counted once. CDR3 in DNA: TGTGCCAGCAGCCATCAACTAGAGATTGAGCAGTTCTTC. It encodes CASSHQLEIEQFF. V gene TRBV9 combines with J gene TRBJ2-1; tentatively, D is TRBD2 (5 bases). From germline, CDR1 is SGDLS and CDR2 YYNGEE. The V end was cut by 4 bases, the J end by 9 bases, with 14 bases between. This CDR3 comprises 13 residues.

This CDR3 is CASSLSYGYTF. For the CDR3, the DNA is TGTGCCAGCAGTTTAAGCTATGGCTACACCTTC. The V call is TRBV12-3 or TRBV12-4, the J call TRBJ1-2, with no clear D. V lost 2 bases to trimming and J lost 4 bases, with 2 bases between them. The CDR3 sequence is 11 residues long.